The clone carrying this T cell receptor (beta chain) was detected a few times. The antigen remains undetermined. This sample was included in a study of post-analysis software for immune sequencing data. J gave up 4 bases and V 5 bases, and 16 bases lay outside the gene matches. The germline CDR1 and CDR2 sequences are MNHEY and SMNVEV (reference sequence). This CDR3 spans 17 amino acids. General study findings and limits: Same-batch samples co-clustered strongly by F measure. Among several TRBV segments more frequent in patients than controls were TRBV5-6, TRBV5-1 and TRBV20-1.

TCR beta cDNA libraries had unique molecular identifiers. TCRdb used MiXCR to reprocess the PCR reads, holding one entry per CDR3 protein. The sample comprises around 400,000 distinct CDR3 sequences, roughly 30% of which are singletons, and around an eighth rests with the top ten. The source material was blood. V is TRBV27 and J is TRBJ1-1, with 7 bases aligning to TRBD1. The TCR originated in a girl under 18 with multiple sclerosis. CDR3 region: CASSPGLNRGDATEAFF. The CDR3 DNA reads TGTGCCAGCAGTCCCGGACTAAACAGGGGTGATGCCACTGAAGCTTTCTTT.